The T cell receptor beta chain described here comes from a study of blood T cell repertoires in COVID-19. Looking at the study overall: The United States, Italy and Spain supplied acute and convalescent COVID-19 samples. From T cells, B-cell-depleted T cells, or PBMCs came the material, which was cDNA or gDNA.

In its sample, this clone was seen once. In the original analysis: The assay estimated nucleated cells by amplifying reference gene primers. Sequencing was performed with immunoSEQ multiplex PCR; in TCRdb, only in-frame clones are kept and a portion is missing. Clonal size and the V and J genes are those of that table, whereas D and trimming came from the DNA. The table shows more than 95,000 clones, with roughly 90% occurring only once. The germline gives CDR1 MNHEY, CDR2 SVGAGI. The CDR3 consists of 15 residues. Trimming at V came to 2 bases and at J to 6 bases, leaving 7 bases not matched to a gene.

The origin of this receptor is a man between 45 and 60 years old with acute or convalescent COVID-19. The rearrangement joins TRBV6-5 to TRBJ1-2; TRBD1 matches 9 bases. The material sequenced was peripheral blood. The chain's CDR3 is CASSYTTGQGDGYTF. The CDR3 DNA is TGTGCCAGCAGTTACACAACGGGACAGGGTGATGGCTACACCTTC.